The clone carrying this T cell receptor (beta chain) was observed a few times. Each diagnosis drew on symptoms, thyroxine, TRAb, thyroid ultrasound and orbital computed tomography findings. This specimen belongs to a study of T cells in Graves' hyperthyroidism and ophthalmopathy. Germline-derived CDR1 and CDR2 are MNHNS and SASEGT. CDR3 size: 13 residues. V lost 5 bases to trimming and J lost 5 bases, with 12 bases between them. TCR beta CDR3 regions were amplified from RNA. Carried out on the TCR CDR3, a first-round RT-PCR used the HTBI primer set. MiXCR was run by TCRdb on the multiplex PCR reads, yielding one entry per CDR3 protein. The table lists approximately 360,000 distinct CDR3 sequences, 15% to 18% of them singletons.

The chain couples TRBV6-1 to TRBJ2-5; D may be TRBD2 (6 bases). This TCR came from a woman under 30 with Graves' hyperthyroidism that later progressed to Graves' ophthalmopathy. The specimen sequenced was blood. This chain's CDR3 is CASSLPGRETQYF. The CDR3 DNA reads TGTGCCAGCAGTCTCCCAGGGAGGGAGACCCAGTACTTC.